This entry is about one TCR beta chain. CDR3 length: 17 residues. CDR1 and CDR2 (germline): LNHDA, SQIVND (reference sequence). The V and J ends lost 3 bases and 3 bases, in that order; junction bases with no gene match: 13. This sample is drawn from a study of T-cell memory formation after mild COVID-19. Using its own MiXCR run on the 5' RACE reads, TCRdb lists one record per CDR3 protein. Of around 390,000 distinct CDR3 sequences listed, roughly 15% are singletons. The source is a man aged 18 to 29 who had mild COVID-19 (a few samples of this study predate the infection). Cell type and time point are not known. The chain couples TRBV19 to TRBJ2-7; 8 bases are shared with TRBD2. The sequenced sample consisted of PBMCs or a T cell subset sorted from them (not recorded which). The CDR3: CASSISSLTSGYYEQYF. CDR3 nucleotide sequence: TGTGCCAGTAGTATCTCCTCCCTAACTAGCGGTTACTACGAGCAGTACTTC. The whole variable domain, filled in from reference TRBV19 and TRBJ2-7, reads DGGITQSPKYLFRKEGQNVTLSCEQNLNHDAMYWYRQDPGQGLRLIYYSQIVNDFQKGDIAEGYSVSREKKESFPLTVTSAQKNPTAFYLCASSISSLTSGYYEQYFGPGTRLTVT.